This TCR beta chain was captured in a study of identical twins. CDR1 is MRHNA and CDR2 is SNTAGT in the germline V gene. Between the trimmed V and J ends, which lost 4 bases and 5 bases, there was a span of 11 bases. CDR3 size: 14 residues. One entry per CDR3 protein, called by TCRdb with MiXCR from the 5' RACE reads. The table shows 200,000 to 300,000 distinct CDR3 sequences, with about 10% occurring only once. Ten or more counts support this clonotype. The receptor's source is a man over 45 in good health. V usage is TRBV6-4 and J usage is TRBJ2-2; perhaps TRBD2 as D (5 bases). Sequencing was carried out using memory T cells sorted from blood. The CDR3 region is CASSASPGTGELFF. The CDR3 coding sequence is TGTGCCAGCAGTGCTTCCCCGGGGACCGGGGAGCTGTTTTTT.